These 27 T cell receptor beta chains originate from one sample sequenced in a study of blood T cell repertoires in COVID-19. The protocol was immunoSEQ multiplex PCR, while the TCRdb copy is restricted to in-frame clones and leaves out a portion. This sample carries under 300,000 clones, about nine tenths of them seen once, and the ten largest clones take about 6%. Sequencing was performed on PBMCs or T cells enriched from blood (not recorded which). Every receptor here comes from a woman aged 30 to 39 with acute COVID-19.

In DNA form, the CDR3 reads TGTGCCAGCAGCTTCTCCAGCCGGGACAGAGCGTTTCCCCTCCACTTT. The encoded protein is CASSFSSRDRAFPLHF. This chain uses TRBV13 with TRBJ1-6; 7 bases are a match to TRBD1. Losses at the gene ends were 3 bases for V and 13 bases for J; bases not matched to a gene: 15. The germline gives CDR1 PRHDT, CDR2 FYEKMQ (reference sequence). The CDR3 length is 16 residues. The complete variable domain, with remaining parts taken from reference TRBV13 and TRBJ1-6, reads AAGVIQSPRHLIKEKRETATLKCYPIPRHDTVYWYQQGPGQDPQFLISFYEKMQSDKGSIPDRFSAQQFSDYHSELNMSSLELGDSALYFCASSFSSRDRAFPLHFGNGTRLTVT.

V gene TRBV11-2 combines with J gene TRBJ1-1; 7 positions match TRBD1. Germline V gene lookup returns CDR1 SGHAT and CDR2 FQNNGV. CDR3 length equals 15 residues. J lost 4 bases, V lost 5 bases, and 10 bases had no gene match. CDR3 coding DNA: TGTGCCAGCAGCCTCGGGACAGTGCGGAGCACTGAAGCTTTCTTT. Amino acid sequence: CASSLGTVRSTEAFF.

The J gene is TRBJ1-1, the V gene TRBV12-3 or TRBV12-4; D not certain. The CDR3 extends over 12 amino acids. Between the trimmed V and J ends, which lost 7 bases and 11 bases, there was a span of 17 bases. CDR3 in amino acids: CASTNYRGTAFF. DNA of the CDR3: TGTGCCAGCACCAACTATCGTGGTACGGCTTTCTTT.

This chain joins TRBV12-5 and TRBJ2-7, with TRBD2 matching over 10 bases. CDR1 is LGHNT, CDR2 FRNRAP, per germline. The V gene end was trimmed by 6 bases and the J gene end by 5 bases; junction bases not matched to a gene: 4. The CDR3 loop spans 13 amino acids. The CDR3 DNA reads as TGTGCTAGTGGCCTAGCGGGAGTGCACGAGCAGTACTTC. Protein sequence: CASGLAGVHEQYF. The whole variable domain, remainder taken from reference TRBV12-5 and TRBJ2-7, is DARVTQTPRHKVTEMGQEVTMRCQPILGHNTVFWYRQTMMQGLELLAYFRNRAPLDDSGMPKDRFSAEMPDATLATLKIQPSEPRDSAVYFCASGLAGVHEQYFGPGTRLTVT.

This clone is a singleton in its sample. The same CDR3 arises from other DNA sequences in this sample as well. The chain recombines TRBV3-1 (or the pseudogene TRBV3-2) with TRBJ1-1, with D perhaps matching TRBD1 (6 bases). The germline V gene has CDR1 LGHDT and CDR2 YNNKEL (reference sequence). The CDR3 length is 13 residues. Trimming removed 4 bases at V and 2 bases at J, with 8 bases between. The CDR3, as DNA: TGTGCCAGCAGCCCGACAGGAAACACTGAAGCTTTCTTT. Translating gives CASSPTGNTEAFF.

The rearrangement links TRBV28 to TRBJ2-7; weak D call: TRBD2 (8 bases). This CDR3 region has 16 residues. CDR1 and CDR2 (germline): MDHEN, SYDVKM. V was cut by 6 bases and J by 4 bases, with 22 bases left in between. The CDR3 DNA sequence: TGTGCCAGCAGAGGGGGCTTGAGGGCGGGAGGATACGAGCAGTACTTC. Translation gives CASRGGLRAGGYEQYF. The complete variable domain, with remaining parts taken from reference TRBV28 and TRBJ2-7, reads DVKVTQSSRYLVKRTGEKVFLECVQDMDHENMFWYRQDPGLGLRLIYFSYDVKMKEKGDIPEGYSVSREKKERFSLILESASTNQTSMYLCASRGGLRAGGYEQYFGPGTRLTVT.

The chain combines TRBV28 with TRBJ1-4; 10 nucleotides align to TRBD1. CDR1 is MDHEN, CDR2 SYDVKM, per germline. The CDR3 is made up of 14 amino acids. V dropped 4 bases and J dropped 5; count of bases not matched to a gene: 1. CDR3 amino acids: CASSWDRGNEKLFF. CDR3 coding DNA: TGTGCCAGCAGTTGGGACAGGGGAAATGAAAAACTGTTTTTT.

The rearrangement joins TRBV5-1 to TRBJ2-1, with 8 bases matching TRBD1. The V and J ends lost 0 bases and 10 bases, in that order; junction bases with no gene match: 6. The V gene's germline CDR1 is SGHRS and CDR2 YFSETQ. CDR3 length: 14 residues. Here the CDR3 DNA reads TGCGCCAGCAGCTTGGCGGACAGGGAAGGCGAGCAGTTCTTC. It codes for CASSLADREGEQFF.

The V and J genes are TRBV10-2 and TRBJ1-6, with D possibly being TRBD1 (6 bases). Germline CDR1 reads WSHSY; CDR2 reads SAAADI. V lost 6 bases and J 10 bases, leaving 16 bases between the germline ends. This CDR3 has 14 residues. The CDR3 sequence is CASSAAQGLSPLHF. The CDR3 DNA is TGCGCCAGCAGCGCTGCTCAGGGGTTATCACCCCTCCACTTT.

The rearrangement uses TRBV7-2 and TRBJ1-1; no clear D. The V gene lost 5 bases and the J gene lost 0 bases, with 10 bases spanning the gap. Germline V gives CDR1 SGHTA, CDR2 FQGNSA. The CDR3 contains 14 residues. The DNA of the CDR3 is TGTGCCAGCAGCCAATTTTCGGTGAACACTGAAGCTTTCTTT. This encodes CASSQFSVNTEAFF.

This clone was seen once. The chain links TRBV11-2 to TRBJ2-5, with 15 bases lining up with TRBD2. The CDR3 sequence is 17 residues long. CDR1 SGHAT and CDR2 FQNNGV come from the germline V gene. V trimming: 5 bases; J trimming: 5 bases; junction bases outside the gene matches: 9. This CDR3 is CASSLGLAGGQRETQYF. CDR3 DNA sequence: TGTGCCAGCAGCCTGGGACTAGCGGGGGGCCAGCGGGAGACCCAGTACTTC.

The chain employs TRBV29-1 and TRBJ2-7; D is possibly TRBD1 (5 bases). CDR1 and CDR2 from the germline V gene are SQVTM and ANQGSEA. This CDR3 is 11 amino acids long. Trimming took 6 bases from V and 9 from J, leaving 15 bases between them. CDR3 sequence (DNA): TGCAGCGTGAGAAAACAGGTGGGGCAGTACTTC. Protein product: CSVRKQVGQYF.

The V call is TRBV6-4, the J call TRBJ2-7; weak D call: TRBD2 (5 bases). The CDR3 loop spans 15 amino acids. Germline V gives CDR1 MRHNA, CDR2 SNTAGT. Trimming stripped 4 bases from V and 1 base from J, with 14 bases between. DNA for the CDR3: TGTGCCAGCAGTGTCGAGAGCGGCAGTTCCTACGAGCAGTACTTC. It is translated as CASSVESGSSYEQYF.

The chain employs TRBV28 and TRBJ2-7; 7 bases are shared with TRBD1. Germline CDR1 is MDHEN and CDR2 is SYDVKM. Trimming at V came to 3 bases and at J to 4 bases, leaving 3 bases not matched to a gene. There are 13 residues in the CDR3. The CDR3 protein is CASSLPGGYEQYF. The DNA for the CDR3 is TGTGCCAGCAGTTTGCCAGGGGGATACGAGCAGTACTTC.

The chain links TRBV6-2 or TRBV6-3 to TRBJ2-7; 8 nucleotides agree with TRBD2. V shed 2 bases and J 5 bases; nucleotides not matched to a gene: 14. This CDR3 region has 17 residues. Germline V CDR1 and CDR2: MNHEY, SVGEGT. The CDR3 nucleotides read TGTGCCAGCAGTTACCCCGATCTGAGACTAGCGAGCAACGAGCAGTACTTC. This gives the protein CASSYPDLRLASNEQYF.

This clone was observed a single time. In DNA form, the CDR3 reads TGTGCCAGCAGTTATCCCACAGGATTAAATCCCTACGAGCAGTACTTC. This gives the protein CASSYPTGLNPYEQYF. The genes are TRBV6-5 and TRBJ2-7, with TRBD1 as a possible D gene (5 bases). Between the trimmed V and J ends, which lost 3 bases and 2 bases, there was a span of 17 bases. Germline V gives CDR1 MNHEY, CDR2 SVGAGI. There are 16 residues in the CDR3.

This clone was seen a handful of times. The gene calls are TRBV6-1 and TRBJ2-7, with 7 bases aligning to TRBD2. With 1 base clipped from V and 2 bases from J, the junction kept 5 bases outside the gene matches. Germline CDR1 reads MNHNS; CDR2 reads SASEGT. The CDR3 consists of 15 residues. The CDR3 here is CASSEVREAPYEQYF. The CDR3 coding sequence is TGTGCCAGCAGTGAAGTCCGGGAGGCCCCCTACGAGCAGTACTTC.

The rearrangement uses TRBV3-1 (or the pseudogene TRBV3-2) and TRBJ1-4; 8 nucleotides align to TRBD1. Germline V gene data show CDR1 as LGHDT and CDR2 as YNNKEL (reference sequence). This CDR3 is 15 amino acids long. V shed 4 bases and J 2 bases; nucleotides not matched to a gene: 3. The CDR3 DNA is TGTGCCAGCAGCCCCAACAGGGGGACTAATGAAAAACTGTTTTTT. Protein product: CASSPNRGTNEKLFF.

V usage is TRBV10-3 and J usage is TRBJ2-2; D unresolved. This CDR3 spans 15 amino acids. CDR1 and CDR2 from the germline V gene are ENHRY and SYGVKD. V was trimmed by 0 bases and J by 8 bases, leaving 13 bases between them. The CDR3 is CAISESGGPGGELFF. In DNA form, the CDR3 reads TGTGCCATCAGTGAGTCAGGCGGCCCTGGTGGGGAGCTGTTTTTT.

The J gene is TRBJ1-1, the V gene TRBV28, with 8 bases aligning to TRBD1. This CDR3 region has 13 residues. The germline V gene has CDR1 MDHEN and CDR2 SYDVKM. V trimming: 4 bases; J trimming: 5 bases; junction bases outside the gene matches: 3. The CDR3 here is CASSSTGETEAFF. DNA of the CDR3: TGTGCCAGCAGTTCGACAGGGGAGACTGAAGCTTTCTTT.

The chain employs TRBV2 and TRBJ2-3; 9 bases align to TRBD2. The CDR3 sequence is 15 residues long. V shed 4 bases and J 1 base; nucleotides not matched to a gene: 3. Germline V lookup: CDR1 SNHLY, CDR2 FYNNEI. CDR3 in DNA: TGTGCCAGCAGTGTGAGCGGGGGGCGCACAGATACGCAGTATTTT. This encodes CASSVSGGRTDTQYF. The full variable domain, its missing parts supplied by reference TRBV2 and TRBJ2-3, is EPEVTQTPSHQVTQMGQEVILRCVPISNHLYFYWYRQILGQKVEFLVSFYNNEISEKSEIFDDQFSVERPDGSNFTLKIRSTKLEDSAMYFCASSVSGGRTDTQYFGPGTRLTVL.

J is TRBJ2-3 and V is TRBV9; a weak D match, TRBD2 (7 bases). CDR3 size: 16 residues. V was clipped by 0 bases and J by 3 bases, with 14 bases between them. Germline CDR1 and CDR2: SGDLS and YYNGEE. Here the CDR3 reads CASSVEEGGRTDTQYF. The CDR3 coding sequence is TGTGCCAGCAGCGTAGAAGAGGGGGGGCGGACAGATACGCAGTATTTT.

The chain uses TRBV1 and TRBJ2-7; the DNA was not used to check the table's D call, TRBD2. TRBV1 is termed a pseudogene. CDR3 length: 12 residues. Here the CDR3 reads CTGPGGNYEQYF. CDR3 coding DNA: TGCACCGGCCCGGGGGGGAACTACGAGCAGTACTTC.

The chain is built from TRBV7-2 and TRBJ1-3; TRBD1 might be the D (5 bases). Germline V lookup: CDR1 SGHTA, CDR2 FQGNSA. This CDR3 spans 14 amino acids. V shed 0 bases and J shed 4 bases, with 7 bases lying between them. In DNA, the CDR3 is TGTGCCAGCAGCTTAGCAGGGGCCGGAAACACCATATATTTT. This translates into CASSLAGAGNTIYF.

This chain uses TRBV6-5 with TRBJ2-5; D is perhaps TRBD2 (5 bases). Germline CDR1 and CDR2: MNHEY and SVGAGI. Trimming pared 7 bases from V and 1 base from J, leaving 10 bases between. CDR3 length: 13 residues. CDR3 residues: CASNERTQETQYF. CDR3 in DNA: TGTGCCAGCAACGAGCGGACCCAAGAGACCCAGTACTTC.

This chain links TRBV28 with TRBJ2-1; 11 bases line up with TRBD2. CDR3 length equals 16 residues. From germline, CDR1 is MDHEN and CDR2 SYDVKM. With V trimmed by 5 bases and J by 4 bases, 7 bases remained unmatched. CDR3 sequence: CASSPASGRFYNEQFF. CDR3 DNA sequence: TGTGCCAGCAGTCCCGCTAGCGGGAGGTTTTACAATGAGCAGTTCTTC.

The chain carries TRBV6-5 and TRBJ1-5; tentatively, D is TRBD1 (6 bases). This CDR3 contains 14 residues. The V and J ends lost 8 bases and 3 bases respectively, with 14 bases between them. CDR1 MNHEY and CDR2 SVGAGI come from the germline V gene. The chain's CDR3 is CASAGQPNNQPQHF. The CDR3 DNA follows: TGTGCCAGCGCCGGACAGCCTAACAATCAGCCCCAGCATTTT.